These 5 T cell receptor beta chains originate from one sample sequenced in a study of blood T cell repertoires in COVID-19. The assay was immunoSEQ multiplex PCR, and TCRdb's table has in-frame clones only and misses some. The table records hundreds of thousands of clones, around four fifths of them present only once. The sequenced sample was peripheral blood. The receptors were sampled from a woman aged 35 to 49 with active or convalescent COVID-19.

The chain has TRBV25-1 and TRBJ2-1; 8 bases match TRBD2. The CDR3 has 15 amino acids. J lost 5 bases, V lost 3 bases, and 6 bases had no gene match. In germline, CDR1 is MGHDK, CDR2 SYGVNS. Here the CDR3 reads CASSDPGGPHNEQFF. The CDR3 DNA sequence: TGTGCCAGCAGTGATCCGGGAGGGCCTCACAATGAGCAGTTCTTC.

The chain employs TRBV5-1 and TRBJ1-1, with 8 bases aligning to TRBD1. V was pared by 0 bases and J by 8 bases, with 9 bases of the junction left unmatched. Germline V gene data show CDR1 as SGHRS and CDR2 as YFSETQ. This CDR3 has 15 residues. Here the CDR3 DNA reads TGCGCCAGCAGCTTGGGCGCAGGGGGCAATGGCGAAGCTTTCTTT. It yields the protein CASSLGAGGNGEAFF.

The chain recombines TRBV7-2 with TRBJ1-5, with a possible D match to TRBD1 (6 bases). Trimming took 5 bases from V and 5 from J, leaving 10 bases between them. The germline CDR1 and CDR2 sequences are SGHTA and FQGNSA. This CDR3 has 13 amino acids. CDR3 sequence reads: CASSTQGDQPQHF. For the CDR3, the DNA is TGTGCCAGCAGCACACAGGGAGATCAGCCCCAGCATTTT. The variable domain in full, with the rest retrieved from reference TRBV7-2 and TRBJ1-5, is GAGVSQSPSNKVTEKGKDVELRCDPISGHTALYWYRQSLGQGLEFLIYFQGNSAPDKSGLPSDRFSAERTGGSVSTLTIQRTQQEDSAVYLCASSTQGDQPQHFGDGTRLSIL.

The rearrangement links TRBV6-5 to TRBJ2-7; 8 bases match TRBD2. The germline V gene encodes CDR1 MNHEY and CDR2 SVGAGI. Trimming took 6 bases from V and 3 from J; bases not matched to a gene: 4. The CDR3 runs to 13 residues. The CDR3 region is CASSLAGSYEQYF. The DNA of the CDR3 is TGTGCCAGCAGCTTAGCGGGGAGCTACGAGCAGTACTTC.

The chain uses TRBV18 and TRBJ2-1; 8 bases agree with TRBD1. The CDR3 is 15 amino acids. The V gene end was trimmed by 3 bases and the J gene end by 5 bases; junction bases not matched to a gene: 6. Germline-derived CDR1 and CDR2 are KGHSH and LQKENI. CDR3 sequence reads: CASSPKDRANNEQFF. CDR3 DNA sequence: TGTGCCAGCTCACCGAAGGACAGGGCCAACAATGAGCAGTTCTTC.